Shown below are 24 T cell receptor beta chains from a single sample sequenced in a study of OX40 agonist ivuxolimab in advanced cancers. Here immunoSEQ multiplex PCR was the method, and the copy in TCRdb shows in-frame clones only, minus some. Counted here are tens of thousands of clones, 88% occurring once; the ten biggest clones make up less than 4%. This material consisted of CD4+ or CD8+ T cells sorted from blood, taken in a trial of the OX40 agonist ivuxolimab. These receptors were obtained from an adult with an advanced solid tumor such as melanoma, head and neck, liver or kidney cancer.

This sequence joins TRBV7-2 and TRBJ2-5; 8 bases are shared with TRBD2. CDR3 length: 15 amino acids. V gave up 1 base and J gave up 1 base; unmatched junction bases: 2. Germline CDR1 is SGHTA and CDR2 is FQGNSA. CDR3 in amino acids: CASSLGSGGQETQYF. The DNA of the CDR3 is TGTGCCAGCAGCTTAGGCAGCGGGGGCCAAGAGACCCAGTACTTC.

CDR3 sequence reads: CASRGESTDTQYF. The CDR3 nucleotides read TGCGCCAGCAGAGGGGAGAGCACAGATACGCAGTATTTT. The chain links TRBV10-1 to TRBJ2-3; TRBD1 or TRBD2 may be the D gene (5 bases each). The CDR3 length is 13 residues. CDR1 is WNHNN and CDR2 is SYGVQD in the germline V gene (reference sequence). Trimming took off 6 bases at V and 0 bases at J, with 7 bases between the two ends.

The CDR3 DNA is TGCGCCAGCAGCTCCTCCCCCACTAGCGGGAGGGTGACAGATACGCAGTATTTT. Amino acids: CASSSSPTSGRVTDTQYF. The rearrangement links TRBV4-1 to TRBJ2-3; 13 bases line up with TRBD2. The V and J ends lost 5 bases and 3 bases, in that order; junction bases with no gene match: 11. The CDR3 has 18 amino acids. CDR1 and CDR2 (germline): MGHRA, YSYEKL.

The V and J genes are TRBV5-1 and TRBJ2-2, with D perhaps matching TRBD1 or TRBD2 (5 bases each). CDR1 is SGHRS, CDR2 YFSETQ, per germline. V shed 3 bases and J shed 0 bases, with 9 bases lying between them. This CDR3 region has 15 residues. This CDR3 is CASSSGAANTGELFF. CDR3 nucleotide sequence: TGCGCCAGCAGCTCCGGGGCTGCGAACACCGGGGAGCTGTTTTTT.

This clone was detected only a few times. The chain couples TRBV7-6 to TRBJ1-4; 7 nucleotides match TRBD1. Per the germline V gene, CDR1 is SGHVS and CDR2 is FNYEAQ. After removal of 5 bases from V and 7 bases from J, the junction contained 7 bases not matched to a gene. This CDR3 spans 14 amino acids. CDR3 loop: CASSEQGRVEKLFF. The CDR3 region has the DNA TGTGCCAGCAGCGAACAGGGGCGGGTTGAAAAACTGTTTTTT.

The chain joins TRBV15 to TRBJ2-7; 8 bases match TRBD1. CDR3 length: 15 residues. The germline V gene encodes CDR1 LNHNV and CDR2 YYDKDF (reference sequence). The junction had 8 bases not matched to a gene; V was cut back by 2 bases and J by 5 bases. The CDR3: CATSRPLGQAHEQYF. DNA of the CDR3: TGTGCCACCAGCAGACCACTGGGACAGGCCCACGAGCAGTACTTC.

CDR3 DNA sequence: TGTGCCAGCCGAGACGCAGGCACAGATACGCAGTATTTT. Translated: CASRDAGTDTQYF. This chain uses TRBV6-1 with TRBJ2-3, with unresolved D. The CDR3 spans 13 residues. V was shortened by 8 bases and J by 1 base, with 10 bases between the two germline ends. From germline, CDR1 is MNHNS and CDR2 SASEGT.

In its sample, this clone was seen once. The chain combines TRBV11-2 with TRBJ2-7; possibly TRBD1 or TRBD2 for D (5 bases each). This CDR3 has 15 residues. The germline V gene encodes CDR1 SGHAT and CDR2 FQNNGV. V was clipped by 1 base and J by 2 bases, with 12 bases between them. CDR3 sequence reads: CASSLGAGTAYEQYF. In DNA, the CDR3 is TGTGCCAGCAGCTTAGGGGCAGGGACCGCCTACGAGCAGTACTTC.

V gene TRBV28 combines with J gene TRBJ2-7, with a tentative D call TRBD2 (6 bases). Germline V gives CDR1 MDHEN, CDR2 SYDVKM. This CDR3 spans 14 amino acids. V dropped 2 bases and J dropped 6 bases, with 14 bases sitting between them. The CDR3 DNA follows: TGTGCCAGCAGTTTACGGGGGACCTTGGGCGAGCAGTACTTC. This translates into CASSLRGTLGEQYF.

The chain is built from TRBV5-1 and TRBJ2-1, with D perhaps matching TRBD2 (5 bases). V lost 5 bases, J lost 1 base, and 10 bases lay in between. Germline assignment: CDR1 SGHRS and CDR2 YFSETQ. This CDR3 is built from 14 residues. The CDR3 coding sequence is TGCGCCAGCAGACCCCTAGCTTCCTACAATGAGCAGTTCTTC. Protein sequence: CASRPLASYNEQFF.

The V and J genes are TRBV2 and TRBJ1-1; a possible D gene is TRBD1 (6 bases). This CDR3 is 14 amino acids long. The ends were cut back, 3 bases at V and 5 bases at J, with 13 bases in the middle. Germline V gene data show CDR1 as SNHLY and CDR2 as FYNNEI. CDR3 sequence reads: CASSEIGGATEAFF. The CDR3 DNA reads as TGTGCCAGCAGTGAGATTGGGGGGGCGACTGAAGCTTTCTTT. Full variable domain (outside the CDR3, taken from reference TRBV2 and TRBJ1-1): EPEVTQTPSHQVTQMGQEVILRCVPISNHLYFYWYRQILGQKVEFLVSFYNNEISEKSEIFDDQFSVERPDGSNFTLKIRSTKLEDSAMYFCASSEIGGATEAFFGQGTRLTVV.

This chain links TRBV15 with TRBJ2-2, with 7 bases lining up with TRBD1. The J segment lost 0 bases and the V segment lost 2 bases, leaving 9 bases of the junction unmatched. Per the germline V gene, CDR1 is LNHNV and CDR2 is YYDKDF (reference sequence). The CDR3 length is 18 residues. The CDR3 region is CATSRISTGTANTGELFF. The DNA for the CDR3 is TGTGCCACCAGCAGAATATCTACCGGGACAGCGAACACCGGGGAGCTGTTTTTT.

This clone was seen only a few times. The chain joins TRBV12-5 to TRBJ2-7; 12 bases match TRBD2. This CDR3 has 19 residues. Germline lookup yields CDR1 LGHNT and CDR2 FRNRAP. J was trimmed by 1 base and V by 0 bases; bases with no gene match: 10. The CDR3 sequence is CASGLVRLAGDPGSYEQYF. The DNA for the CDR3 is TGTGCTAGTGGTTTGGTACGACTAGCGGGAGACCCGGGTTCCTACGAGCAGTACTTC.

The V call is TRBV4-1, the J call TRBJ2-7; D is possibly TRBD1 (5 bases). Germline assignment: CDR1 MGHRA and CDR2 YSYEKL. Trimming removed 0 bases from V and 2 bases from J, with 14 bases in between. CDR3 length equals 16 residues. CDR3 sequence: CASSQDPRGLAYEQYF. In DNA form, the CDR3 reads TGCGCCAGCAGCCAAGACCCAAGGGGTTTGGCCTACGAGCAGTACTTC.

The genes are TRBV7-2 and TRBJ2-3, with D hard to call. This CDR3 contains 14 residues. V was pared by 0 bases and J by 2 bases, with 6 bases between. Looked up from germline, CDR1 is SGHTA and CDR2 is FQGNSA. The CDR3 DNA reads as TGTGCCAGCAGCTTAGCGAAAGCCACAGATACGCAGTATTTT. It codes for CASSLAKATDTQYF.

This clone was observed a handful of times. The chain employs TRBV28 and TRBJ1-5, with D possibly being TRBD1 (5 bases). Germline values: CDR1 MDHEN, CDR2 SYDVKM. This CDR3 has 15 amino acids. V lost 3 bases to trimming and J lost 4 bases, with 13 bases between them. The chain's CDR3 is CASSFRQGLNQPQHF. The CDR3 bases are TGTGCCAGCAGTTTTAGGCAGGGCCTAAATCAGCCCCAGCATTTT. Full variable domain (missing parts from reference TRBV28 and TRBJ1-5): DVKVTQSSRYLVKRTGEKVFLECVQDMDHENMFWYRQDPGLGLRLIYFSYDVKMKEKGDIPEGYSVSREKKERFSLILESASTNQTSMYLCASSFRQGLNQPQHFGDGTRLSIL.

The rearrangement uses TRBV10-3 and TRBJ1-5, with TRBD1 matching 10 bases. V lost 10 bases to trimming and J lost 8 bases; unmatched junction nucleotides: 14. The germline CDR1 and CDR2 sequences are ENHRY and SYGVKD. This CDR3 has 15 amino acids. CDR3 nucleotide sequence: TGTGCCACCAAAGCCGGGACAGGGGTTGTAGAGCCCCAGCATTTT. Its translation: CATKAGTGVVEPQHF.

This rearrangement joins TRBV11-1 to TRBJ2-6; D tentatively fits TRBD1 or TRBD2 (6 bases each). Trimming cost V 1 base and J 1 base, with 8 bases left between them. There are 16 residues in the CDR3. Germline values: CDR1 SGHAT, CDR2 FQDESV (reference sequence). The CDR3 reads CASSLVGGSGANVLTF. The CDR3 DNA is TGTGCCAGCAGCTTAGTAGGGGGGTCTGGGGCCAACGTCCTGACTTTC. Complete variable domain (other parts from reference TRBV11-1 and TRBJ2-6): EAEVAQSPRYKITEKSQAVAFWCDPISGHATLYWYRQILGQGPELLVQFQDESVVDDSQLPKDRFSAERLKGVDSTLKIQPAELGDSAMYLCASSLVGGSGANVLTFGAGSRLTVL.

The chain couples TRBV11-3 to TRBJ2-1, with 9 bases matching TRBD2. The germline CDR1 and CDR2 sequences are SGHNT and YENEEA. The CDR3 has 13 residues. With 10 bases clipped from V and 6 bases from J, the junction kept 7 bases outside the gene matches. The CDR3 protein is CATSLAGVNEQFF. The CDR3 region has the DNA TGTGCCACAAGTTTAGCGGGAGTCAATGAGCAGTTCTTC.

This clone was seen just once. The J gene is TRBJ2-7, the V gene TRBV9; weak D call: TRBD2 (5 bases). In germline, CDR1 is SGDLS, CDR2 YYNGEE. The length of the CDR3 is 15 residues. Deletions cut 0 bases from V and 2 bases from J, with 12 bases between. In nucleotides, the CDR3 is TGTGCCAGCAGCGTAGGGACGGGATCTGCCTACGAGCAGTACTTC. This sequence encodes CASSVGTGSAYEQYF.

The chain has TRBV28 and TRBJ1-5; TRBD1 agrees at 10 bases. The germline V gene has CDR1 MDHEN and CDR2 SYDVKM. The CDR3 is 14 amino acids. V shed 10 bases and J 4 bases; nucleotides not matched to a gene: 7. The CDR3 is CAIGGQGRNQPQHF. In DNA, the CDR3 is TGTGCCATTGGGGGACAGGGGCGGAATCAGCCCCAGCATTTT. Variable domain in full (rest from reference TRBV28 and TRBJ1-5): DVKVTQSSRYLVKRTGEKVFLECVQDMDHENMFWYRQDPGLGLRLIYFSYDVKMKEKGDIPEGYSVSREKKERFSLILESASTNQTSMYLCAIGGQGRNQPQHFGDGTRLSIL.

Only a few counts were recorded for this clone. The V and J genes are TRBV9 and TRBJ1-2, with D maybe TRBD1 (5 bases). V was cut by 2 bases and J by 2 bases, with 19 bases left in between. The CDR3 is made up of 17 amino acids. Germline CDR1 is SGDLS and CDR2 is YYNGEE. The CDR3 sequence is CASSVGGDHAVNYGYTF. CDR3 DNA sequence: TGTGCCAGCAGCGTTGGAGGGGACCATGCCGTAAACTATGGCTACACCTTC.

This rearrangement joins TRBV30 to TRBJ2-3; the D gene could be TRBD1 or TRBD2 (5 bases each). V was pared by 6 bases and J by 6 bases, with 25 bases between. Per germline, CDR1 GTSNPN and CDR2 SVGIG (reference sequence). This CDR3 has 16 residues. The CDR3 DNA is TGTGCCTGCCTCCACGGGACCGGGGCGATTGTTGATACGCAGTATTTT. It encodes CACLHGTGAIVDTQYF.

This clone is a singleton in its sample. V gene TRBV29-1 combines with J gene TRBJ1-2, with D uncertain. Trimming removed 2 bases from V and 2 bases from J, with 12 bases in between. Germline V CDR1 and CDR2: SQVTM, ANQGSEA. The CDR3 spans 14 residues. DNA for the CDR3: TGCAGCGTTGAATTGGAGGGAGGAAACTATGGCTACACCTTC. This codes for CSVELEGGNYGYTF. The whole variable domain, filled in from reference TRBV29-1 and TRBJ1-2, reads SAVISQKPSRDICQRGTSLTIQCQVDSQVTMMFWYRQQPGQSLTLIATANQGSEATYESGFVIDKFPISRPNLTFSTLTVSNMSPEDSSIYLCSVELEGGNYGYTFGSGTRLTVV.